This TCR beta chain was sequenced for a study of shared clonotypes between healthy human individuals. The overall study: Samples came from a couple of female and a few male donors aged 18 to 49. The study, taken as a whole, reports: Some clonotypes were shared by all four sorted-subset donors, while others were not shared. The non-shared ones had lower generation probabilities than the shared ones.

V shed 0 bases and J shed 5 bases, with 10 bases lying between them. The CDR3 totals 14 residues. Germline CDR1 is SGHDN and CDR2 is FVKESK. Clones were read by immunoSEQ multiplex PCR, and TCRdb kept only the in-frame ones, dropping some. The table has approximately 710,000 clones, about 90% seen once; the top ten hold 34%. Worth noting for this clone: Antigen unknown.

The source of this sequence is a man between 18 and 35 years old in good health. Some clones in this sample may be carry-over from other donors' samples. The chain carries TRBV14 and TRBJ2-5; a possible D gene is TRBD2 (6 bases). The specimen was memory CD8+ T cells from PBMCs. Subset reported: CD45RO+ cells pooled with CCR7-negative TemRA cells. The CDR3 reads CASSQDLRGETQYF. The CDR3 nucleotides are TGTGCCAGCAGCCAAGACCTACGGGGGGAGACCCAGTACTTC.